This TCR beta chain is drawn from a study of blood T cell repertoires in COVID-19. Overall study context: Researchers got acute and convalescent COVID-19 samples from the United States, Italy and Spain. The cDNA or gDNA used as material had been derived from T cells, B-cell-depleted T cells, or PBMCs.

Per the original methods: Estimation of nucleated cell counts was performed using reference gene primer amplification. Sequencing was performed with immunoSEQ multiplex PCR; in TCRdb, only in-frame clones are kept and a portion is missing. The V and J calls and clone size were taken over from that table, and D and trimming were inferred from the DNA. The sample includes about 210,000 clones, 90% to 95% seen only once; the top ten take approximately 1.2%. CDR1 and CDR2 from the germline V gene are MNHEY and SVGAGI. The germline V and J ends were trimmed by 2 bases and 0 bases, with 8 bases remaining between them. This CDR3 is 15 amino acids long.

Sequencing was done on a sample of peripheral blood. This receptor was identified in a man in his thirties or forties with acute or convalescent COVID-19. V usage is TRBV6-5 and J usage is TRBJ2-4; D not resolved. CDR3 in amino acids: CASSYGGIAKNIQYF. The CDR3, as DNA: TGTGCCAGCAGTTACGGCGGCATAGCCAAAAACATTCAGTACTTC.